A single sample is the source of the 8 T cell receptor beta chains below, sequenced in a study of T cell responses to AZD1222 COVID-19 vaccine. Clones were sequenced by immunoSEQ multiplex PCR, and TCRdb holds only the in-frame ones, with some missing. The sample holds approximately 150,000 clones, 90% seen once. Sequences were derived from peripheral blood, sampled 28 days after the second dose of the MenACWY control vaccine. These receptors originate from an adult who received the MenACWY meningococcal vaccine as a control.

For this clone: The CDR3 ends on some other residue instead of the conserved phenylalanine or tryptophan, so this is likely a read error. The limits of the CDR3 on the DNA are not certain, so only TCRdb's listed CDR3 is given. V gene TRBV6-5 combines with J gene TRBJ2-7; the listed D gene, TRBD1, was not tested against the DNA. Germline-derived CDR1 and CDR2 are MNHEY and SVGAGI. The CDR3 region is 12 residues in length, termini included. CDR3 region: CASSLRGRRLSL.

The V and J genes are TRBV6-1 and TRBJ2-1, with 10 bases aligning to TRBD2. Germline V gene sequence: CDR1 MNHNS, CDR2 SASEGT. This CDR3 contains 16 residues. V lost 6 bases and J lost 6; bases outside the gene matches: 11. The CDR3 is CASSEILAGVGNEQFF. The DNA for the CDR3 is TGTGCCAGCAGCGAAATTCTAGCGGGAGTCGGCAATGAGCAGTTCTTC.

This chain joins TRBV30 and TRBJ1-2; 7 bases fit TRBD1. After removal of 0 bases from V and 4 bases from J, the junction contained 14 bases not matched to a gene. CDR1 and CDR2 (germline): GTSNPN, SVGIG (reference sequence). The CDR3 has 17 amino acids. The CDR3 coding sequence is TGTGCCTGGAGTGTATCTAACCTGGGACAGCCCTCCTATGGCTACACCTTC. This translates into CAWSVSNLGQPSYGYTF.

The chain carries TRBV19 and TRBJ1-2, with a weak D call TRBD1 (5 bases). The CDR3 totals 14 residues. CDR1 is LNHDA and CDR2 is SQIVND in the germline V gene (reference sequence). Trimming cost V 1 base and J 9 bases, with 15 bases left between them. Here the CDR3 DNA reads TGTGCCAGTAGTATAGTGGGGGTTCTGGGACGCTACACCTTC. This sequence encodes CASSIVGVLGRYTF. The full variable domain, with the rest looked up from reference TRBV19 and TRBJ1-2, is DGGITQSPKYLFRKEGQNVTLSCEQNLNHDAMYWYRQDPGQGLRLIYYSQIVNDFQKGDIAEGYSVSREKKESFPLTVTSAQKNPTAFYLCASSIVGVLGRYTFGSGTRLTVV.

This chain links TRBV6-2 or TRBV6-3 with TRBJ2-5; D might be TRBD2 (5 bases). This CDR3 has 14 residues. Trimming pared 0 bases from V and 7 bases from J, leaving 12 bases between. The germline V gene encodes CDR1 MNHEY and CDR2 SVGEGT. CDR3 nucleotide sequence: TGTGCCAGCAGTTACTCTACTAGTACGGGGACCCAGTACTTC. Translated: CASSYSTSTGTQYF.

This clone occurred once. The V gene is TRBV29-1, the J gene TRBJ1-3, with D unclear. V was trimmed by 1 base and J by 4 bases, leaving 2 bases between them. The CDR3 covers 11 residues. CDR1 SQVTM and CDR2 ANQGSEA come from the germline V gene. CDR3: CSVEGGNTIYF. The CDR3 nucleotides read TGCAGCGTTGAAGGAGGAAACACCATATATTTT.

The genes are TRBV6-5 and TRBJ2-5, with 9 bases fitting TRBD1. The germline V gene encodes CDR1 MNHEY and CDR2 SVGAGI. The length of the CDR3 is 14 residues. J gave up 4 bases and V 6 bases, and 6 bases lay outside the gene matches. The CDR3 nucleotides are TGTGCCAGCAGGACAGGGGGTGGCGTAGAGACCCAGTACTTC. This sequence encodes CASRTGGGVETQYF.

The chain has TRBV7-9 and TRBJ1-1, with D perhaps TRBD1 (5 bases). V was cut by 10 bases and J by 9 bases, with 18 bases left in between. The CDR3 has 12 residues. Germline V gene data show CDR1 as SEHNR and CDR2 as FQNEAQ (reference sequence). CDR3 nucleotide sequence: TGTGCCACAGCAATGGAGGGGCCTCAAGCTTTCTTT. Protein product: CATAMEGPQAFF.